This T cell receptor beta chain is from a study of T cell clonality in common variable immunodeficiency (dated by TCRdb to between 2015 and 2016). Overall study results and their limits: Even though DNA input was the same, control samples had an average of about 90,000 unique sequences each, compared with some 32,000 in CVID samples. Fewer TCRbeta clones were shared among CVID subjects than among healthy controls (p < 0.0001). Reportedly, TCRbeta sequences from CVID had fewer deletions and N-nucleotide insertions, and highly modified clones with 13 or more V deletions were absent from CVID. The authors noted that sequencing repertoires of T cell subpopulations would be needed to clarify what caused the increased clonality in CVID. Differences among patients in the CVID cohort limited the correlations between repertoire features and clinical complications. Increased TCRbeta clonality was found in CVID subjects compared with healthy controls (t-test p = 0.018), with the increase being most characteristic of about a third of subjects.

The CDR3 starts with the cysteine, ends with the phenylalanine, and has 18 residues. Only the CDR3 bases that were read are kept: 45 of them, in frame from base 1. The V end gives up 7 bases and the J end 4 bases, leaving 15 bases in the junction not matched to a gene. Sequences LNHDA (CDR1) and SQIVND (CDR2) are obtained from the germline V gene (reference sequence). Diagnosis of CVID followed standard criteria, namely serum IgG, IgA and/or IgM below the normal range together with specific antibody deficiency. There were approximately 46 subjects in the CVID group (roughly 30 male and 15 female), ranging in age from roughly 9 to 65 years, with a mean age of about 42. Predominantly Caucasian heritage was noted among both the CVID patients and the healthy controls. All CVID subjects had received replacement immunoglobulin therapy for at least one year at the time of study participation. No CVID subject was ill or taking immunomodulatory or immunosuppressive medication when blood was collected. Heparinized peripheral whole blood samples of about 4.5 to 8.5 ml were obtained from each donor. TCRbeta CDR3 repertoires were sequenced from genomic DNA of adults with common variable immune deficiency (CVID) and healthy adult controls. To isolate peripheral blood mononuclear cells, diluted blood was subjected to density centrifugation over Hypaque 1077 or Ficoll-Paque. Genomic DNA was extracted from unsorted mononuclear cells by Qiagen column purification or by a centrifugation-based method.

This clone came up a few times. Its binding antigen is unknown. The sequenced fragment ends 3 residues before the CDR3 boundary, so the rest is inferred from the germline J gene. Other DNA sequences from this sample encode an identical CDR3 as well. For sequencing input, CVID and control samples contributed equivalent amounts of genomic DNA. For every sample, a 60 bp segment covering the rearranged TCRbeta CDR3 region was amplified and then sequenced. The immunoSEQ assay, a bias-corrected multiplex PCR combined with high-throughput sequencing, was used to amplify TCRbeta. The source study handled its data this way. Every unique nucleotide sequence was considered a clone and was annotated with V, D and J genes, copy number and frequency. Sequences were labeled productive if in frame, and non-productive if out of frame or containing stop codons. As previously described, Shannon's entropy was used to calculate clonality. Mean CDR3 Kyte-Doolittle hydropathy was derived from the predicted amino acid sequences of productive clones. Using the R hclust function, scaled V gene usage was clustered hierarchically with Manhattan distance and complete linkage. Sharing of clones by CDR3 amino acid sequence was evaluated through resampling of 12 repertoires per group over 100 rounds. The repertoires were screened for over 60 published EBV-specific TCRbeta sequences and a few hundred published CMV-specific TCRbeta sequences. After two CVID samples that produced fewer than 10,000 sequences were dropped from the analysis, roughly 42 CVID repertoires remained. The table was pulled from immuneACCESS by TCRdb, which kept in-frame rearrangements only. Such tables lose some clones; where checked, under half of the loss comes from unresolved V genes, and the rest has no known cause. V and J calls and clone size are those listed in that table; D and trimming were worked out from the DNA. This sample is represented by around 17,000 clones, with no singletons among them. About 14% of the sample rests with the top ten.

The V gene is TRBV19 and the J gene is TRBJ2-6, with 8 bases in between that match TRBD1. The sample taken for sequencing was peripheral blood mononuclear cells. This clonotype originated in a human donor with common variable immunodeficiency. The CDR3 protein sequence reads: CASNPGQGYLSGANVLTF. CDR3 DNA, as far as it was read: TGTGCCAGTAACCCCGGACAGGGCTACCTCTCGGGGGCCAACGTC.